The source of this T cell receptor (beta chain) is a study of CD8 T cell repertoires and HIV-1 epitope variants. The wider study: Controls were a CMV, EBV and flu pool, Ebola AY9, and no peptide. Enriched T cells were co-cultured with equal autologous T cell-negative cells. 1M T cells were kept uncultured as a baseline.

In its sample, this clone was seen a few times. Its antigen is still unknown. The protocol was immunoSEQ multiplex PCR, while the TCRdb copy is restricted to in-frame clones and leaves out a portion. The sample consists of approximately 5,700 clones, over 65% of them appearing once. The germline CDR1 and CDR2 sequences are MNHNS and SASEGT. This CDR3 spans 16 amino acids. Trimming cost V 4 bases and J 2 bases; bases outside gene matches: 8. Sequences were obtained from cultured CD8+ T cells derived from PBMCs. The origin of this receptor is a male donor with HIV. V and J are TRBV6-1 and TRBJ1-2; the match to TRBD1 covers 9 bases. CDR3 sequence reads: CASSVEQGATNYGYTF. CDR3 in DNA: TGTGCCAGCAGTGTTGAACAGGGGGCAACCAACTATGGCTACACCTTC.